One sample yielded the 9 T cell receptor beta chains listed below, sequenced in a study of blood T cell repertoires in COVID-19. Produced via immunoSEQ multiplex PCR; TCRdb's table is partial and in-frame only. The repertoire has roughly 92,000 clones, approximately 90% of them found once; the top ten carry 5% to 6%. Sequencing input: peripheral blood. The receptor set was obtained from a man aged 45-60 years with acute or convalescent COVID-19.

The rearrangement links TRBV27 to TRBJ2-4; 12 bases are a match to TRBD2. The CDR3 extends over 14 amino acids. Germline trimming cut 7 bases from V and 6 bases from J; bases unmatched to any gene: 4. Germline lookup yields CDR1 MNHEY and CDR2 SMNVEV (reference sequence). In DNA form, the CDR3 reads TGTGCCAGCACCTCGACTAGCGGGGGAAACATTCAGTACTTC. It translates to CASTSTSGGNIQYF.

The chain's CDR3 is CASSSGVAGGPASTDTQYF. The CDR3 DNA is TGTGCCAGTAGTTCTGGGGTAGCGGGAGGGCCAGCAAGCACAGATACGCAGTATTTT. The chain uses TRBV19 and TRBJ2-3; 11 positions match TRBD2. Unmatched junction bases numbered 13, after V lost 5 bases and J lost 0 bases. CDR1 LNHDA and CDR2 SQIVND come from the germline V gene (reference sequence). The CDR3 covers 19 residues.

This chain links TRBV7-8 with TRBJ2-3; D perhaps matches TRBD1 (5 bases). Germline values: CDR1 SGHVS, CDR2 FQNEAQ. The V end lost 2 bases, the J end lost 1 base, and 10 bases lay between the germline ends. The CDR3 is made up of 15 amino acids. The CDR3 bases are TGTGCCAGCAGCTTATTAGGGGCCCGCACAGATACGCAGTATTTT. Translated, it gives CASSLLGARTDTQYF.

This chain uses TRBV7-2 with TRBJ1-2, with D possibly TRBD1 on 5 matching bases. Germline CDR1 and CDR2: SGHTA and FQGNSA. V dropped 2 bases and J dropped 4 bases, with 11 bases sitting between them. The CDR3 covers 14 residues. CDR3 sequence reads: CASSLRSGGYGYTF. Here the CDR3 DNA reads TGTGCCAGCAGCTTAAGGTCCGGGGGCTATGGCTACACCTTC.

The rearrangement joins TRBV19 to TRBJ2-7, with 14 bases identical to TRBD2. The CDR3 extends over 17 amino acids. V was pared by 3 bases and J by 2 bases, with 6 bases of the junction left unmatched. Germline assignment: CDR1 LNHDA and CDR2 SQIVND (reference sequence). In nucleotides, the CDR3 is TGTGCCAGTAGTATGGGGACTAGCGGGAGTTTCGCCTACGAGCAGTACTTC. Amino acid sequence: CASSMGTSGSFAYEQYF.

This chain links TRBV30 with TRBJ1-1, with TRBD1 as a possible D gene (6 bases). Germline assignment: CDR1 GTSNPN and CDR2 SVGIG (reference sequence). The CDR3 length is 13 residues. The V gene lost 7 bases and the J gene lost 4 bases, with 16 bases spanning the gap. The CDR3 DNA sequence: TGTGCCTCGAGCGGGGGGCGAAGCACTGAAGCTTTCTTT. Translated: CASSGGRSTEAFF. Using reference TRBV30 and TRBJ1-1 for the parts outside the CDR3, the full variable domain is SQTIHQWPATLVQPVGSPLSLECTVEGTSNPNLYWYRQAAGRGLQLLFYSVGIGQISSEVPQNLSASRPQDRQFILSSKKLLLSDSGFYLCASSGGRSTEAFFGQGTRLTVV.

In nucleotides, the CDR3 is TGTGCCAGCAGCCAAGGCCGGGACTTCCAAGAGACCCAGTACTTC. It encodes CASSQGRDFQETQYF. The chain carries TRBV14 and TRBJ2-5; a weak D match, TRBD2 (6 bases). V was shortened by 1 base and J by 1 base, with 10 bases between the two germline ends. The V gene's germline CDR1 is SGHDN and CDR2 FVKESK. The CDR3 sequence is 15 residues long.

CDR3 coding DNA: TGTGCCAGCAGTGACCGGACTAGCGGGAAAGAGACCCAGTACTTC. The encoded protein is CASSDRTSGKETQYF. The chain recombines TRBV28 with TRBJ2-5, with 12 bases fitting TRBD2. CDR3 length: 15 residues. Germline V gene sequence: CDR1 MDHEN, CDR2 SYDVKM. The junction had 4 bases not matched to a gene; V was cut back by 5 bases and J by 3 bases.

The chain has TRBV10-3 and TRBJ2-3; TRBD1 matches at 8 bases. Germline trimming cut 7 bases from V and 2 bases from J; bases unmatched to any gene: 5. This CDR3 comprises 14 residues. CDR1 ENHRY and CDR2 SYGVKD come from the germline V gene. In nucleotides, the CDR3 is TGTGCCATCACTCCAGGGGGCTTCACAGATACGCAGTATTTT. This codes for CAITPGGFTDTQYF.